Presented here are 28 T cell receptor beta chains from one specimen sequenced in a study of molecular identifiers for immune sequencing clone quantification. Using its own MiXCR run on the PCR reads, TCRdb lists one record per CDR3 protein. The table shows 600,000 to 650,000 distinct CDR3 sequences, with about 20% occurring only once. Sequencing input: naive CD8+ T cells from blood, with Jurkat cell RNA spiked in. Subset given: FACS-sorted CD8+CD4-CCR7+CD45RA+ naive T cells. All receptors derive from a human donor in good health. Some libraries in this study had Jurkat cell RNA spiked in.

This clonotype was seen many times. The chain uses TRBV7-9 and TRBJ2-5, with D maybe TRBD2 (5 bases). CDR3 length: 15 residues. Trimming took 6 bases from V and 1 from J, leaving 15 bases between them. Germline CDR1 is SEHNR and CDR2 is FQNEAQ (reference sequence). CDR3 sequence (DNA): TGTGCCAGCAGACCAAATATCCGGGGCCAAGAGACCCAGTACTTC. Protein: CASRPNIRGQETQYF.

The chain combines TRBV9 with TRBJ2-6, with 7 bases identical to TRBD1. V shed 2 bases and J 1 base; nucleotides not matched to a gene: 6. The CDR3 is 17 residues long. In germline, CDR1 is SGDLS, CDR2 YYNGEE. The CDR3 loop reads CASSVRDSLSGANVLTF. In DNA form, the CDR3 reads TGTGCCAGCAGCGTCCGGGACAGTTTGTCTGGGGCCAACGTCCTGACTTTC.

This chain's CDR3 is CASSHPHLGAWGETQYF. The CDR3 nucleotides read TGTGCCAGCAGCCATCCCCATTTGGGCGCCTGGGGGGAGACCCAGTACTTC. The chain joins TRBV3-1 to TRBJ2-5, with D perhaps matching TRBD1 or TRBD2 (5 bases each). CDR1 is LGHDT, CDR2 YNNKEL, per germline (reference sequence). V was clipped by 3 bases and J by 5 bases, with 22 bases between them. The CDR3 covers 17 residues.

CDR3 DNA: TGCAGTGCTAGATGTACGTGGCCACCCACTGTTCAAGAGACCCAGTACTTC. Its protein is CSARCTWPPTVQETQYF. The chain links TRBV20-1 to TRBJ2-5; no clear D. The CDR3 is made up of 17 amino acids. V lost 2 bases to trimming and J lost 2 bases, with 21 bases between them. Per the germline V gene, CDR1 is DFQATT and CDR2 is SNEGSKA (reference sequence).

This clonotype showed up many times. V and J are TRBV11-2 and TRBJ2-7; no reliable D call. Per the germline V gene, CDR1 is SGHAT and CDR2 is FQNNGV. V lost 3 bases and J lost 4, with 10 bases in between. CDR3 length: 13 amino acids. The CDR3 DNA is TGTGCCAGCAGCTTGGACCCAGTATACGAGCAGTACTTC. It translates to CASSLDPVYEQYF. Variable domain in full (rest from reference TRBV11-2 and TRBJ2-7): EAGVAQSPRYKIIEKRQSVAFWCNPISGHATLYWYQQILGQGPKLLIQFQNNGVVDDSQLPKDRFSAERLKGVDSTLKIQPAKLEDSAVYLCASSLDPVYEQYFGPGTRLTVT.

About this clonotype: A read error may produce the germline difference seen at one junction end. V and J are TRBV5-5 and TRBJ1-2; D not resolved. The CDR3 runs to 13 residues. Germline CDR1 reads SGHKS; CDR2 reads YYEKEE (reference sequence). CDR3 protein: CASGFPGSDGYTF. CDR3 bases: TGTGCCAGCGGCTTTCCAGGTAGCGATGGCTACACCTTC. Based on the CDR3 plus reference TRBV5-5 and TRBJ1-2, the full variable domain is DAGVTQSPTHLIKTRGQQVTLRCSPISGHKSVSWYQQVLGQGPQFIFQYYEKEERGRGNFPDRFSARQFPNYSSELNVNALLLGDSALYLCASGFPGSDGYTFGSGTRLTVV.

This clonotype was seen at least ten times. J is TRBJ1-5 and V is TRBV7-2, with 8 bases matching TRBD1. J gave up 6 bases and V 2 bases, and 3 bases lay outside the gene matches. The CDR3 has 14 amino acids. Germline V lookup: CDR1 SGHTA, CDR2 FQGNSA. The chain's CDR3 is CASSLSQGAQPQHF. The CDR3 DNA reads TGTGCCAGCAGCTTATCCCAGGGGGCTCAGCCCCAGCATTTT.

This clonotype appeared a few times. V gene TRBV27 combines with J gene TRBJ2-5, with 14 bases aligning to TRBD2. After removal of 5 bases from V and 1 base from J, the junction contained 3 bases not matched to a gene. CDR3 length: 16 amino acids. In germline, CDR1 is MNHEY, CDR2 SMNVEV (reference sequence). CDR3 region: CASSPGLAGAQETQYF. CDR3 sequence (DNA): TGTGCCAGCAGTCCGGGACTAGCGGGGGCCCAAGAGACCCAGTACTTC.

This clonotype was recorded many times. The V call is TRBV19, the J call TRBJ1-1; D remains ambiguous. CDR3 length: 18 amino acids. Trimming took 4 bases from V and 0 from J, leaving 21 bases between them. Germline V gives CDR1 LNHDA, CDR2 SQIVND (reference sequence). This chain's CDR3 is CASSTRRAAINMNTEAFF. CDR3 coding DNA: TGTGCCAGTAGTACCCGCCGGGCAGCAATTAACATGAACACTGAAGCTTTCTTT.

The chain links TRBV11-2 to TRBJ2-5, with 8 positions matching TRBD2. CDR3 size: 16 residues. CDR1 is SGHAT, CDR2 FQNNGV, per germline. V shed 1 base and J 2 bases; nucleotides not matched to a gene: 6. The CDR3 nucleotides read TGTGCCAGCAGCTTAGCGGCGGGGGGTCGACAAGAGACCCAGTACTTC. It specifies CASSLAAGGRQETQYF.

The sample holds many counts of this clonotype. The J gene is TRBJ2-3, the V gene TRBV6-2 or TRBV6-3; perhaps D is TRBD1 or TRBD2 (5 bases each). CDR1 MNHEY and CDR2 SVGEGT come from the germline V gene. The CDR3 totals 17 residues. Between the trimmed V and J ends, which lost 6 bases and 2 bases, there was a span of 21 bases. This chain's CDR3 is CASRGRRDPSLTDTQYF. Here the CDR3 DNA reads TGTGCCAGCAGGGGGAGACGGGACCCCAGTCTCACAGATACGCAGTATTTT.

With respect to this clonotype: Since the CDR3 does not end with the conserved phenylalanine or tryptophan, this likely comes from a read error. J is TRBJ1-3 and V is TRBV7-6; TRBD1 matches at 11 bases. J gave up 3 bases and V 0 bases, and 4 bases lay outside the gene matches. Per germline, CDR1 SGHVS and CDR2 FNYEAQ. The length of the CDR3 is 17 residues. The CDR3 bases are TGTGCCAGCAGCTTAGCCGGGACAGGGGGAAGTGGAAACACCATATATTGT. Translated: CASSLAGTGGSGNTIYC.

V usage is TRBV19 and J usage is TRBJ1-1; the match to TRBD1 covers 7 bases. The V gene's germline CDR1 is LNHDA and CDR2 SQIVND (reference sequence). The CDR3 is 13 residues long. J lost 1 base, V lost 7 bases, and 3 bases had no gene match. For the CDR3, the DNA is TGTGCCAGTACGGAGGGGGCGAACACTGAAGCTTTCTTT. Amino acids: CASTEGANTEAFF.

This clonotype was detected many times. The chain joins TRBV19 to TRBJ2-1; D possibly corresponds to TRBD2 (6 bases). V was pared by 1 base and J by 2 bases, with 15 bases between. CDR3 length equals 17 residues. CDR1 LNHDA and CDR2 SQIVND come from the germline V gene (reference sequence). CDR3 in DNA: TGTGCCAGTAGTATAGCGGGAGCCTATGACGCCTACAATGAGCAGTTCTTC. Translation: CASSIAGAYDAYNEQFF.

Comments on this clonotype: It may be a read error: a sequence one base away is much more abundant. DNA of the CDR3: TGTGCCAGCAGTCCCCAACCGAACACTGAAGCTTCCTTT. Its protein product is CASSPQPNTEASF. The chain combines TRBV27 with TRBJ1-1; D is uncertain. The germline V gene encodes CDR1 MNHEY and CDR2 SMNVEV (reference sequence). The CDR3 has 13 amino acids.

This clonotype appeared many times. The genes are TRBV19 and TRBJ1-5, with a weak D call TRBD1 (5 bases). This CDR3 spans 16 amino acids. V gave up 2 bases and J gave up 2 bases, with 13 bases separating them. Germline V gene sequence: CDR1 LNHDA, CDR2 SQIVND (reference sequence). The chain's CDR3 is CASSILGRDGNQPQHF. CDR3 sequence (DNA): TGTGCCAGTAGTATATTGGGCAGGGACGGCAATCAGCCCCAGCATTTT.

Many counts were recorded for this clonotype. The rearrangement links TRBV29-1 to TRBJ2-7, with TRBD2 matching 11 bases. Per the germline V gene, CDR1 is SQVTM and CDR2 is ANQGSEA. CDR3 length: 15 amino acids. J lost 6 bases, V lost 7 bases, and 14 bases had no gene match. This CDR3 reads CSAEQGGLAGGEQYF. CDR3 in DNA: TGCAGCGCCGAACAGGGTGGCCTAGCGGGAGGCGAGCAGTACTTC.

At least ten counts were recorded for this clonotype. The DNA of the CDR3 is TGTGCCAGCAGGAATTCCTATAATTCACCCCTCCACTTT. This codes for CASRNSYNSPLHF. This chain links TRBV6-5 with TRBJ1-6, with D hard to call. Trimming took off 6 bases at V and 1 base at J, with 4 bases between the two ends. The CDR3 is made up of 13 amino acids. Germline V gene data show CDR1 as MNHEY and CDR2 as SVGAGI.

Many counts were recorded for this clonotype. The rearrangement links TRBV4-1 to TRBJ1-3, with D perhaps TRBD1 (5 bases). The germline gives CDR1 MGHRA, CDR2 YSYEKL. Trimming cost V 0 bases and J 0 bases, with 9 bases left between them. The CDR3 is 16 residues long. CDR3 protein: CASSQERTSSGNTIYF. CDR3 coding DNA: TGCGCCAGCAGCCAAGAACGGACAAGCTCTGGAAACACCATATATTTT.

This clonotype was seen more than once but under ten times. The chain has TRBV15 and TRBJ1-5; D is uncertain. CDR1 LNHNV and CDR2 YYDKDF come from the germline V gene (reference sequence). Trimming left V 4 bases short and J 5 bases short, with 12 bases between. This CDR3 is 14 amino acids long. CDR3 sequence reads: CATSTVLAYQPQHF. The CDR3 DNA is TGTGCCACCAGCACAGTTCTAGCCTATCAGCCCCAGCATTTT.

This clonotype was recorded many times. CDR3 residues: CASSLGPLGDSYNEQFF. The CDR3, as DNA: TGTGCCAGCAGCTTAGGCCCGCTGGGGGACTCCTACAATGAGCAGTTCTTC. The J gene is TRBJ2-1, the V gene TRBV7-2; D might be TRBD1 or TRBD2, each matching 5 bases. The germline V gene encodes CDR1 SGHTA and CDR2 FQGNSA. The CDR3 loop spans 17 amino acids. V lost 1 base to trimming and J lost 0 bases, with 13 bases between them. Complete variable domain (other parts from reference TRBV7-2 and TRBJ2-1): GAGVSQSPSNKVTEKGKDVELRCDPISGHTALYWYRQSLGQGLEFLIYFQGNSAPDKSGLPSDRFSAERTGGSVSTLTIQRTQQEDSAVYLCASSLGPLGDSYNEQFFGPGTRLTVL.

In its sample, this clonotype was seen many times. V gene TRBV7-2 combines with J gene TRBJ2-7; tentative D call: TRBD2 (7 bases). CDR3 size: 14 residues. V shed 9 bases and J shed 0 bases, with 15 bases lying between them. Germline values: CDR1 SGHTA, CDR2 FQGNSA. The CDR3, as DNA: TGTGCCAGTGGGGGGGGCGGACTCTCCTACGAGCAGTACTTC. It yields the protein CASGGGGLSYEQYF.

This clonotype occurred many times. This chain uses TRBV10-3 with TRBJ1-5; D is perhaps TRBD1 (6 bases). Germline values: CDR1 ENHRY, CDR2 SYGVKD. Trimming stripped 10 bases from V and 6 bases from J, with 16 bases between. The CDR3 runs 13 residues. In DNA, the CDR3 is TGTGCCAGCCACAGGGCCGAGGGTCAGCCCCAGCATTTT. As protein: CASHRAEGQPQHF.

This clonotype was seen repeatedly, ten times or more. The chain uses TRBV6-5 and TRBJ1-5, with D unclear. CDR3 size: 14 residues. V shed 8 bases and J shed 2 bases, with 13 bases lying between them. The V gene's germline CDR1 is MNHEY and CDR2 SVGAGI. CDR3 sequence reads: CASQDAGGNQPQHF. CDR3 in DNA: TGTGCCAGCCAAGACGCTGGGGGCAATCAGCCCCAGCATTTT.

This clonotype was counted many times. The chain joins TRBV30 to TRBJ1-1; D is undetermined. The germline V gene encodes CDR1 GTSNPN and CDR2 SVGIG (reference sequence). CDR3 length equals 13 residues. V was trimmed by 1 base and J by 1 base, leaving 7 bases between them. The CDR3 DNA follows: TGTGCCTGGAGTGCAGGCACGAACACTGAAGCTTTCTTT. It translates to CAWSAGTNTEAFF. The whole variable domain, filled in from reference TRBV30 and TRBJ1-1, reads SQTIHQWPATLVQPVGSPLSLECTVEGTSNPNLYWYRQAAGRGLQLLFYSVGIGQISSEVPQNLSASRPQDRQFILSSKKLLLSDSGFYLCAWSAGTNTEAFFGQGTRLTVV.

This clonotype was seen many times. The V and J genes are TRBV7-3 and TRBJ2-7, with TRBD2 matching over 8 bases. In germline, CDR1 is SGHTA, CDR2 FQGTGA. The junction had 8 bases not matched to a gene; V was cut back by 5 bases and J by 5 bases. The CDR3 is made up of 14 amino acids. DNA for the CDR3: TGTGCCAGCAGCCCAGCGGGAGCGGGAGACGAGCAGTACTTC. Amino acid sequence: CASSPAGAGDEQYF.

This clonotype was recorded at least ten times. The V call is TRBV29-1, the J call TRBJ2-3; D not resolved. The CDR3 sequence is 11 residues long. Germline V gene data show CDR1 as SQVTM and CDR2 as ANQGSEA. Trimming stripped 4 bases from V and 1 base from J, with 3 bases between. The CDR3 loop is CSVAGTDTQYF. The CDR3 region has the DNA TGCAGCGTTGCAGGCACAGATACGCAGTATTTT.

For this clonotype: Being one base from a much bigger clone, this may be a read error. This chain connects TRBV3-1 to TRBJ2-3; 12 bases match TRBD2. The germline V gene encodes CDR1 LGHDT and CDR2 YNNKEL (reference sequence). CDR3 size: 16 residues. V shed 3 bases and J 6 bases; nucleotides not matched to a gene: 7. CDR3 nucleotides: TGTGCCAGCAGCCACGCTAGCGGGGGGGCATCTGATACGCAGTATTTT. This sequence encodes CASSHASGGASDTQYF.